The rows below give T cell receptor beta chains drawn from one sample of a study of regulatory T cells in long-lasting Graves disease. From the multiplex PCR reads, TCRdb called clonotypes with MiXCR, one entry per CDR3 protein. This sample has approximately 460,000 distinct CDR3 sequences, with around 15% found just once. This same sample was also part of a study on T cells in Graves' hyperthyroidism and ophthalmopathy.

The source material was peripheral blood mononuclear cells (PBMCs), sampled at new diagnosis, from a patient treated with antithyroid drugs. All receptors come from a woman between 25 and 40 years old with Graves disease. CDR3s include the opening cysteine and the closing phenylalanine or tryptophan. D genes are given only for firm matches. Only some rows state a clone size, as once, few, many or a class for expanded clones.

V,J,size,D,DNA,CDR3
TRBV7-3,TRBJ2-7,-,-,TGTGCCAGCAGCTTGAGGGTTGGGGCTTTCTACGAGCAGTACTTC,CASSLRVGAFYEQYF
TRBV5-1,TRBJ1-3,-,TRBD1,TGCGCCAGCAGCTCCGGGACAGCGGGAAACACCATATATTTT,CASSSGTAGNTIYF
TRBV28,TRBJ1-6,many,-,TGTGCCAGCAGTTCGCCGGGGGATTTGGGATCACCCCTCCACTTT,CASSSPGDLGSPLHF
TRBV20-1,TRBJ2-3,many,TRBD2,TGCAGTGCCCTCGGGACTAGCGGGACACAGTATTTT,CSALGTSGTQYF
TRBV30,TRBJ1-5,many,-,TGTGCCTGGGGGGGACGGCGGGATCAGCCCCAGCATTTT,CAWGGRRDQPQHF
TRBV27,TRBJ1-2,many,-,TGTGCCAGCCAGGGAAGTCGGGTCGTTGGCTACACCTTC,CASQGSRVVGYTF
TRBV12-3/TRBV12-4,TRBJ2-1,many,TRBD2,TGTGCCAGCAGGGAGGGACTAGCGGGAGATGAGCAGTTCTTC,CASREGLAGDEQFF
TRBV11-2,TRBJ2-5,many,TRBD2,TGTGCCAGCAGCTTAGACCTGCGGGGACTAGCGGGAGTCCCAGAGACCCAGTACTTC,CASSLDLRGLAGVPETQYF
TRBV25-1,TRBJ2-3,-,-,TGTGCCAGCAGTGAATTTTATAGAGGGGAAGTGCAGTATTTT,CASSEFYRGEVQYF
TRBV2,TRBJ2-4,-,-,TGTGCCAGCAGTCTACTTCTTGGACAGAGTCAAGCCAAAAACATTCAGTACTTC,CASSLLLGQSQAKNIQYF
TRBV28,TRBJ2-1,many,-,TGTGCCAGCAGTTTAGGAATAGGGGACTCACCCTATGAGCAGTTCTTC,CASSLGIGDSPYEQFF
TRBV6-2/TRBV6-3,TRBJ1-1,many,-,TGTGCCAGCAGTTACTCGAATGCGGACTGGGGCACTGAAGCTTTCTTT,CASSYSNADWGTEAFF
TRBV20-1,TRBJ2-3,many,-,TGCAGTGCCCGCCCAAGGGGTAGCACAGATACGCAGTATTTT,CSARPRGSTDTQYF
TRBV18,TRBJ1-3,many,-,TGTGCCAGCAGTCCCGGGTCTGGAAACACCATATATTTT,CASSPGSGNTIYF
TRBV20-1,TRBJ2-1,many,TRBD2,TGCAGTGCTAGGGGGACTAGCGGGAGGGCTGCGGAGCAGTTCTTC,CSARGTSGRAAEQFF
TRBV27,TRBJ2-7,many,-,TGTGCCAGCAGTTCCGCTGACAGAAACTACGAGCAGTACTTC,CASSSADRNYEQYF
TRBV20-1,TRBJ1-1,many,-,TGCAGTGCTAACATTCGTCTCGCCGGCACTGAAGCTTTCTTT,CSANIRLAGTEAFF
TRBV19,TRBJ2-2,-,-,TGTGCCGGTTCAGACAGGAACACCCGGGAGCTGTTTTTT,CAGSDRNTRELFF
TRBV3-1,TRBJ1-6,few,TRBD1,TGTGCCAGCAGCCAAAGTGACAGGGTCGGCGATTCACCCCTCCACTTT,CASSQSDRVGDSPLHF
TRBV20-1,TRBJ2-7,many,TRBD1,TGCAGTGCTACCAGAGGGACAGCCGCGTTCGAGCAGTACTTC,CSATRGTAAFEQYF
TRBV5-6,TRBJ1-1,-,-,TGTGCCAGCAGCTTGGGAGACTCCACGCCCAGGGCTTTCTTT,CASSLGDSTPRAFF
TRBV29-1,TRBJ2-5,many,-,TGCAGCGTCCGGAAGGGACGGGTACAAGAGACCCAGTACTTC,CSVRKGRVQETQYF
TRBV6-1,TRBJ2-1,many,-,TGTGCCAGCAGCCCCCCTGGGAGCGACTACCAAAGCTACAATGAGCAGTTCTTC,CASSPPGSDYQSYNEQFF
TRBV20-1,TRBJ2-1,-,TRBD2,TGCAGTGCTAGGGGGGCGACTAGCGGGAGGGCCGATCCCCACAATGAGCAGTTCTTC,CSARGATSGRADPHNEQFF
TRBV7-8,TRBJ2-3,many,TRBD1,TGTGCCAGCAGCTCCTACCCCGGGACAGGGGTCACAGATACGCAGTATTTT,CASSSYPGTGVTDTQYF
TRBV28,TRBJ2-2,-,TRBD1,TGTGCCAGCAGCCCCCAGGGGGTGGGCGGGGAGCTGTTTTTT,CASSPQGVGGELFF
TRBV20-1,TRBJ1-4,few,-,TGCAGTGCTGATCCCGGGACTGCTAATGAAAAACTGTTTTTT,CSADPGTANEKLFF
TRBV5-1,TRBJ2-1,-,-,TGCGCCAGCAGCTTGGGTCAGGGTCGAAATTACGGCAATGAGCAGTTCTTC,CASSLGQGRNYGNEQFF
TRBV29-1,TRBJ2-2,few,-,TGCAGCGTTGGACGGCTAGCAGGCGGGGAGCTGTTTTTT,CSVGRLAGGELFF
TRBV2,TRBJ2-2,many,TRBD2,TGTGCCAGCACCGCGACTAGCGGGAGATCGAACACCGGGGAGCTGTTTTTT,CASTATSGRSNTGELFF
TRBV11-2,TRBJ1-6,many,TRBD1,TGTGCCAGCAACCCCGGGACAGGGGGCTATAATTCACCCCTCCACTTT,CASNPGTGGYNSPLHF
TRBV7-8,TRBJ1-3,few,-,TGTGCCAGCAGCTTAAGGTTCCTCGGGGAGCTCTCTGGAAACACCATATATTTT,CASSLRFLGELSGNTIYF
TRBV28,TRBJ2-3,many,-,TGTGCCAGCAGTTCCGGGACAAGGGATACGCAGTATTTT,CASSSGTRDTQYF
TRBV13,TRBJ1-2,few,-,TGTGCCAGCAGCATTCGGGGTGGATATGGCTACACCTTC,CASSIRGGYGYTF
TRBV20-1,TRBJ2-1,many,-,TGCAGTGCGACGGACGCCGGCTTAAATGAGCAGTTCTTC,CSATDAGLNEQFF
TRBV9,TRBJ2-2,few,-,TGTGCCAGCAGCCCAAGGTTGGGGGAGCTGTTTTTT,CASSPRLGELFF
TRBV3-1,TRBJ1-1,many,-,TGTGCCAGCAGCCAAGGGACAGAAGCTTTCTTT,CASSQGTEAFF
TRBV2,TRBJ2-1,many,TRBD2,TGTGCCAGCAGTGAGAGCGGGAGCCAGCAGTTCTTC,CASSESGSQQFF
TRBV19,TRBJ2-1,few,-,TGTGCCAGTAGTCCGAGGACTAGCGGACAGGGGAATGAGCAGTTCTTC,CASSPRTSGQGNEQFF
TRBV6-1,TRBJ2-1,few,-,TGTGCCAGCAGTCACAGGGAATCCTACAATGAGCAGTTCTTC,CASSHRESYNEQFF
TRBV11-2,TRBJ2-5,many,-,TGTGCCAGCAGCTTGGGGAACCTCCAAGAGACCCAGTACTTC,CASSLGNLQETQYF
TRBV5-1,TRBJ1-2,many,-,TGCGCCAGCAGCTTTGGGGCAGCTACCTATGGCTACACCTTC,CASSFGAATYGYTF
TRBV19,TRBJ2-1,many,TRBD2,TGTGCCAGCAGCACAACTAGCGGGAGGCTCAATGAGCAGTTCTTC,CASSTTSGRLNEQFF
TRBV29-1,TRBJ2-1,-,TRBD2,TGCAGCGTGGGGACTAGCGGTGAGCAGTTCTTC,CSVGTSGEQFF
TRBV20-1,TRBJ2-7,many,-,TGCAGTGCTAGTGAGACAGGCGTGGAGGAGCAGTACTTC,CSASETGVEEQYF
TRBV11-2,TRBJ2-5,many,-,TGTGCCAGCAGCCCCGGAGGGGGGAAACAAGAGACCCAGTACTTC,CASSPGGGKQETQYF
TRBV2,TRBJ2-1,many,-,TGTGCCAGCAGTGAGCCCCAAAGGGCTGAGCAGTTCTTC,CASSEPQRAEQFF
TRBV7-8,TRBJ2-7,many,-,TGTGCCAGCAGCGTTACAGGTGTTCCCTACGAGCAGTACTTC,CASSVTGVPYEQYF
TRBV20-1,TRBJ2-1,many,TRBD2,TGCAGTGCTAGACTCCCACTAGCGGGAGTAGGGAATGAGCAGTTCTTC,CSARLPLAGVGNEQFF
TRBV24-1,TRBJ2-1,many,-,TGTGCCACCAGTGATCAGGGGAGGCTTTACAATGAGCAGTTCTTC,CATSDQGRLYNEQFF
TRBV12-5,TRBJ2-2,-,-,TGTGCTAGTGGTTTGGGGAACGGGGAGCTGTTTTTT,CASGLGNGELFF
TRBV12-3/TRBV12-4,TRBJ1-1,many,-,TGTGCCAGCAGTTTTTATGGAACTGAAGCTTTCTTT,CASSFYGTEAFF
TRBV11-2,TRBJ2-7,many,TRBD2,TGTGCCAGCAGCTTAGAACTAGCGGGAGGATACGAGCAGTACTTC,CASSLELAGGYEQYF
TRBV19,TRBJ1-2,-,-,TGTGCCAGTAGTATCACCGGGGCCTATGGCTACACCTTC,CASSITGAYGYTF
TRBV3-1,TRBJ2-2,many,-,TGTGCCAGCAGCCAAGATAGGCAGCGGGCTACCGGGGAGCTGTTTTTT,CASSQDRQRATGELFF
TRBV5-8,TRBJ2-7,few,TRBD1,TGTGCCAGCAGCCTTCTTCCTGGACAGGGGTACGGCGAGCAGTACTTC,CASSLLPGQGYGEQYF
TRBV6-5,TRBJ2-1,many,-,TGTGCCAGCAGTTCTTGGACCGACGTTTCCTACAATGAGCAGTTCTTC,CASSSWTDVSYNEQFF
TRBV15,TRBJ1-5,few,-,TGTGCCACCAGCACCCCCGGGAAGCATAGGCCCCAGCATTTT,CATSTPGKHRPQHF
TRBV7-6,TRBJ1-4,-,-,TGTGCCAGCTCAACGCGGGGCAGGATGGGTGGAAAACTGTTTTTT,CASSTRGRMGGKLFF